The clone carrying this T cell receptor beta chain is a singleton in its sample. Its antigen is unknown. V was cut by 6 bases and J by 7 bases, with 13 bases left in between. This CDR3 is built from 12 residues. Germline V gene sequence: CDR1 DFQATT, CDR2 SNEGSKA (reference sequence). These data originate in a study of metastatic and nonmetastatic thyroid tumors. Whole-study context: Repertoires were compared across blood and tumor or nodule tissue from malignant and benign thyroid patients. Study findings and constraints: The reported finding was significantly higher TCR beta diversity in malignant thyroid tumors relative to benign nodules, in blood and tumor.

TCRdb re-called the PCR reads with MiXCR. The sample has about 11,000 clones; 26% are singletons. All patients reached thyroid surgery having received no treatment beforehand. This TCR was sampled from a female donor with papillary thyroid cancer or a benign thyroid nodule (not recorded which). Some clones in this sample may be carry-over from other donors' samples. The chain is built from TRBV20-1 and TRBJ1-5, with D tentatively TRBD1 (5 bases). Sequencing was carried out using tumor tissue. The CDR3: CSATTDRQPQHF. CDR3 DNA sequence: TGCAGTGCAACAACCGACAGACAGCCCCAGCATTTT.